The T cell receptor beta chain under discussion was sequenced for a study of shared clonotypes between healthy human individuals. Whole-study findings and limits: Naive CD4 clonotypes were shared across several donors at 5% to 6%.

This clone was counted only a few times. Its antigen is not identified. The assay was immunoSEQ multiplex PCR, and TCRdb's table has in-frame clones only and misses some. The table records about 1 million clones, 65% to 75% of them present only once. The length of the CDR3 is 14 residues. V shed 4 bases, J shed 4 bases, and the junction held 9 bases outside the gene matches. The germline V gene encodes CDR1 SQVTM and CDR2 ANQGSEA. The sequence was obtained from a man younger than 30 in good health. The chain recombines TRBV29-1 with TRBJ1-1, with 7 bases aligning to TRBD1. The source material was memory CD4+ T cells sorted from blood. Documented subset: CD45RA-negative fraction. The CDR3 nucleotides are TGCAGCGTTGTTGGGACAGTGGGCGGCACTGAAGCTTTCTTT. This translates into CSVVGTVGGTEAFF.